This entry is about one T cell receptor beta chain. Its specificity is not known. The sample originates from a study of T-cell reconstitution after alpha-beta-depleted transplantation in children. General study results and limits: Roughly two months post-transplant, alpha-beta T cells reportedly originated from several hundred graft clones that had expanded.

Trimming at V came to 6 bases and at J to 4 bases, leaving 6 bases not matched to a gene. CDR1 is MNHEY, CDR2 SMNVEV, per germline (reference sequence). The CDR3 has 14 amino acids. The authors prepared the TCRbeta library with unique molecular identifiers. One entry per CDR3 protein results from TCRdb running MiXCR on the PCR reads. The repertoire holds some 310,000 distinct CDR3 sequences, with 20% to 30% as singletons. The sample was PBMCs, mostly from graft donor cells, taken 180 days after TCRalphabeta/CD19-depleted stem cell transplant. The chain links TRBV27 to TRBJ2-7; 10 nucleotides agree with TRBD2. The TCR comes from a male patient aged 5 to 17 who had a stem cell transplant for acute lymphoblastic leukemia, so the T cells may come from the graft donor. CDR3 nucleotide sequence: TGTGCCAGCAGCCTATTGGGACTAGCGTACGAGCAGTACTTC. Protein sequence: CASSLLGLAYEQYF.